This T cell receptor (beta chain) was captured in a study of cytomegalovirus exposure and HLA in healthy donors. Trimming shortened V by 4 bases and J by 3 bases, and 13 bases separated the two germline ends. Germline V gene lookup returns CDR1 LNHDA and CDR2 SQIVND (reference sequence). The CDR3 spans 15 residues. Primers included in the PCR were 60 Vbeta and 13 Jbeta primers. Clones were sequenced by immunoSEQ multiplex PCR, and TCRdb holds only the in-frame ones, with some missing. There are around 99,000 clones in the sample; around 77% occur only once, and about 3.5% lies in the top ten. The chain links TRBV19 to TRBJ2-1; D is ambiguous. The sample consisted of PBMCs. The TCR was taken from a man in his forties or fifties in good health and CMV-seronegative. Written as DNA, the CDR3 is TGTGCCAGTAGTACAACTTCGAAACTCTACAATGAGCAGTTCTTC. It yields the protein CASSTTSKLYNEQFF.